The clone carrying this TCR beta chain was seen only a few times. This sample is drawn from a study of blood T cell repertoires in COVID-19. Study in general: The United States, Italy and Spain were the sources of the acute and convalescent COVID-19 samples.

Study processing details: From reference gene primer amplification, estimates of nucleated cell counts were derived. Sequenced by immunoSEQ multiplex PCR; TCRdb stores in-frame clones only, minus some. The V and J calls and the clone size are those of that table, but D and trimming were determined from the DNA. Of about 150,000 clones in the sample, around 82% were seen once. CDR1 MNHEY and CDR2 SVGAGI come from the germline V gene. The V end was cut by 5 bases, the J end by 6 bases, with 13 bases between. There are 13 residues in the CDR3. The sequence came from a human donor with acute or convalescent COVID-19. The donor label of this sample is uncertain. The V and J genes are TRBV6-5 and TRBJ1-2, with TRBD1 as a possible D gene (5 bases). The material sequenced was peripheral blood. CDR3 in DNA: TGTGCCAGCAGTCCCCGGGGAGGGGATGGCTACACCTTC. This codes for CASSPRGGDGYTF.